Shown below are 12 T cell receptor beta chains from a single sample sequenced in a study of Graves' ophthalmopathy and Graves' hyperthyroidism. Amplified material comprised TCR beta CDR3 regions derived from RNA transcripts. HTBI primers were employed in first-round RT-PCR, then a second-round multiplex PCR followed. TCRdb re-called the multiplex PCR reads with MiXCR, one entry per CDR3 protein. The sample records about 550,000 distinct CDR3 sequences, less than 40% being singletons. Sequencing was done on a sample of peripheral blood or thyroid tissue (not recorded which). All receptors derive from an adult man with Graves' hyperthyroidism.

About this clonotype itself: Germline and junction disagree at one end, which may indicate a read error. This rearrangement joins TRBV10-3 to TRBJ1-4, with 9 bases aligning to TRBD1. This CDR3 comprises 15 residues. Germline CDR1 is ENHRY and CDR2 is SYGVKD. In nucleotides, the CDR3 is TGTGCCAGCAGTATCGGACAGGGGTCTAATGAAAAACTGTTTTTT. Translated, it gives CASSIGQGSNEKLFF.

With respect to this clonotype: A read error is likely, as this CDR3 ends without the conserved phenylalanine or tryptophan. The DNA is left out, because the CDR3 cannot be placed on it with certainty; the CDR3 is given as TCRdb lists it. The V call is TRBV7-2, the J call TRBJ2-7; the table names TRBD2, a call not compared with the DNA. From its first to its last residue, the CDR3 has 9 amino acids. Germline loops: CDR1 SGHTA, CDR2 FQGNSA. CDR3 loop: CASSSHGTS.

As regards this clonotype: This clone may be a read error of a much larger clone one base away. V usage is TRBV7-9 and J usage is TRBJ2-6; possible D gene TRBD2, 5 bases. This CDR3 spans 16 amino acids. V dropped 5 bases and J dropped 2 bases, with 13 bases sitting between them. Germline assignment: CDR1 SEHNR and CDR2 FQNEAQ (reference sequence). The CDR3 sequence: CASSPGGSAGANVLTF. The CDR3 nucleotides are TGTGCCAGCAGCCCCGGCGGGTCAGCTGGGGCCAACGTCCTGACTTTC.

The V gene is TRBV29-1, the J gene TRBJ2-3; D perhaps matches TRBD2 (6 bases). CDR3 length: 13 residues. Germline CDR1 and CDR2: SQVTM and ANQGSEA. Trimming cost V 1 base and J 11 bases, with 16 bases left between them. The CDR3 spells CSVEGLEGVGQYF. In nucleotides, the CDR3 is TGCAGCGTTGAAGGACTAGAGGGAGTTGGGCAGTATTTT.

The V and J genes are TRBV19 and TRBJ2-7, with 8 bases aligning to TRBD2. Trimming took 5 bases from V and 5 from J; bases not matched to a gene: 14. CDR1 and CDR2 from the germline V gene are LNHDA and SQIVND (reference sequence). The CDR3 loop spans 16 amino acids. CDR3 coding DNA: TGTGCCAGTAGTTCGGAAGGACTAGCTATCAGCGACGAGCAGTACTTC. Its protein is CASSSEGLAISDEQYF. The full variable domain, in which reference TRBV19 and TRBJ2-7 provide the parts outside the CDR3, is DGGITQSPKYLFRKEGQNVTLSCEQNLNHDAMYWYRQDPGQGLRLIYYSQIVNDFQKGDIAEGYSVSREKKESFPLTVTSAQKNPTAFYLCASSSEGLAISDEQYFGPGTRLTVT.

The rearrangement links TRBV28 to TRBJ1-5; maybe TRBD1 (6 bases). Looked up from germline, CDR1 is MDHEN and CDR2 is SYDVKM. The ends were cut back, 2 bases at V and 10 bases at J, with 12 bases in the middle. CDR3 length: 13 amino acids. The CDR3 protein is CASSLAGGRPQHF. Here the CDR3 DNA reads TGTGCCAGCAGTTTAGCTGGGGGCCGACCCCAGCATTTT.

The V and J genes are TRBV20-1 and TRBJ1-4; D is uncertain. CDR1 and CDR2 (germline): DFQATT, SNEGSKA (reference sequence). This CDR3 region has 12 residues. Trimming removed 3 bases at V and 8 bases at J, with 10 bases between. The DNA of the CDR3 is TGCAGTGCTAGGGGGTACGGGGAAAAACTGTTTTTT. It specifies CSARGYGEKLFF.

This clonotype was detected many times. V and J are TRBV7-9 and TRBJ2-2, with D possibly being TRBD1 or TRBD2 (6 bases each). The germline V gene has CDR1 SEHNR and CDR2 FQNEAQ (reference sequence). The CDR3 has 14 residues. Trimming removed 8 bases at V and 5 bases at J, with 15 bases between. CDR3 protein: CASEGGRFTGELFF. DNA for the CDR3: TGTGCCAGCGAAGGGGGGCGGTTTACCGGGGAGCTGTTTTTT.

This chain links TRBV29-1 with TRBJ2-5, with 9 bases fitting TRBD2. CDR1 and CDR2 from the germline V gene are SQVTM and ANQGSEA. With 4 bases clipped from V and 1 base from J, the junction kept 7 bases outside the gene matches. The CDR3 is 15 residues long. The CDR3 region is CSVVGIAGVQETQYF. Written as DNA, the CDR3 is TGCAGCGTTGTTGGGATAGCGGGGGTCCAAGAGACCCAGTACTTC.

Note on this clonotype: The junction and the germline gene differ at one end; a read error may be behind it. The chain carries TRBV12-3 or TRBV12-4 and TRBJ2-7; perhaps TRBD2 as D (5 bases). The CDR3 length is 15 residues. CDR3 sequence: CVSSADSSFSYEQYF. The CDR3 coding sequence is TGTGTCAGCAGTGCGGACTCAAGCTTCTCCTACGAGCAGTACTTC.

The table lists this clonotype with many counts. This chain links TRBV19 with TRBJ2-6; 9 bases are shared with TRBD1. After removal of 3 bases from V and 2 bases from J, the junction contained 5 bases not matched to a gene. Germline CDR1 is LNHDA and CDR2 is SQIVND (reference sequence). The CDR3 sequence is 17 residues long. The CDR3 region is CASSIRRDRAGANVLTF. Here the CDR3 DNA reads TGTGCCAGTAGTATTCGCCGGGACAGGGCTGGGGCCAACGTCCTGACTTTC. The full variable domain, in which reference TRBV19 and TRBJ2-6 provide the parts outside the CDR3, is DGGITQSPKYLFRKEGQNVTLSCEQNLNHDAMYWYRQDPGQGLRLIYYSQIVNDFQKGDIAEGYSVSREKKESFPLTVTSAQKNPTAFYLCASSIRRDRAGANVLTFGAGSRLTVL.

As DNA, the CDR3 is TGTGCCAGCAGCGTAGATGGGACAGGAGTAGCGGGCTCCTACGAGCAGTACTTC. It yields the protein CASSVDGTGVAGSYEQYF. The rearrangement links TRBV9 to TRBJ2-7; D is perhaps TRBD1 (8 bases). V lost 0 bases, J lost 0 bases, and 19 bases lay in between. CDR3 length: 18 amino acids. Per the germline V gene, CDR1 is SGDLS and CDR2 is YYNGEE.